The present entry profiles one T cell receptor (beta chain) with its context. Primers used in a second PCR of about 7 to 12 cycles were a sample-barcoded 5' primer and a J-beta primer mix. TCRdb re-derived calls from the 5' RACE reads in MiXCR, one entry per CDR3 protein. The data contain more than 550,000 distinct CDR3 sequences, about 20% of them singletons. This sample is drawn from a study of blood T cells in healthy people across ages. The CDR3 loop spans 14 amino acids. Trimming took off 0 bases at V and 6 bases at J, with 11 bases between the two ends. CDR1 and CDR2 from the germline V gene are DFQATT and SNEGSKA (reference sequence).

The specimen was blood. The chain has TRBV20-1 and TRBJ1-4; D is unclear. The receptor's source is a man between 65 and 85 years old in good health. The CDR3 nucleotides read TGCAGTGCTAGAGAGGACGGGCTCCATGAAAAACTGTTTTTT. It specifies CSAREDGLHEKLFF.